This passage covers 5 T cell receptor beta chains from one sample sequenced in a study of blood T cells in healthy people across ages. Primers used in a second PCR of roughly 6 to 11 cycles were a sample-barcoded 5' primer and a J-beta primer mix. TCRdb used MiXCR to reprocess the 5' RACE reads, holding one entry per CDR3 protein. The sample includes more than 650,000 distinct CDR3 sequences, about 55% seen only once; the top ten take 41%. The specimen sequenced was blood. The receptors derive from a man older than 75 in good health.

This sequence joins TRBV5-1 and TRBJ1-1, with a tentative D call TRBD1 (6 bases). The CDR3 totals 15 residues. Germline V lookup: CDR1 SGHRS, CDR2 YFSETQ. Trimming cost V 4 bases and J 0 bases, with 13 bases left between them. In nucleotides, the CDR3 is TGCGCCAGCAGCGAGGACAGCCGACTGAACACTGAAGCTTTCTTT. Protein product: CASSEDSRLNTEAFF.

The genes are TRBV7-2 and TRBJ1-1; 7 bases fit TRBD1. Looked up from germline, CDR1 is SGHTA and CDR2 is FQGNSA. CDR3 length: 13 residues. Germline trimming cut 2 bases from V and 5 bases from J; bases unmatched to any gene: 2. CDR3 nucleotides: TGTGCCAGCAGCTTAAACAGGGGTACTGAAGCTTTCTTT. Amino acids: CASSLNRGTEAFF.

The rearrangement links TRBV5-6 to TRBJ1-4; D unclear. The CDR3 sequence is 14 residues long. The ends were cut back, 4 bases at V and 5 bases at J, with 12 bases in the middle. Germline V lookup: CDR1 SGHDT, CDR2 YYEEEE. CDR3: CASSGSPKNEKLFF. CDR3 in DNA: TGTGCCAGCAGCGGATCTCCTAAGAATGAAAAACTGTTTTTT.

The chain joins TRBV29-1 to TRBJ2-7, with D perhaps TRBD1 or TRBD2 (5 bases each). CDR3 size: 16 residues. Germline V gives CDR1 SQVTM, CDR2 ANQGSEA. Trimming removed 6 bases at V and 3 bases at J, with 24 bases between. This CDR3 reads CSVRDLSERGLYEQYF. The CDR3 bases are TGCAGCGTCCGGGACCTTAGCGAGAGAGGTCTCTACGAGCAGTACTTC.

The CDR3 loop is CASSQDKGAFWNQPQHF. In nucleotides, the CDR3 is TGTGCCAGCAGCCAAGATAAGGGCGCCTTTTGGAATCAGCCCCAGCATTTT. The chain joins TRBV4-2 to TRBJ1-5; D uncertain. The CDR3 is made up of 17 amino acids. V lost 0 bases, J lost 4 bases, and 16 bases lay in between. Germline-derived CDR1 and CDR2 are LGHNA and YNFKEQ.